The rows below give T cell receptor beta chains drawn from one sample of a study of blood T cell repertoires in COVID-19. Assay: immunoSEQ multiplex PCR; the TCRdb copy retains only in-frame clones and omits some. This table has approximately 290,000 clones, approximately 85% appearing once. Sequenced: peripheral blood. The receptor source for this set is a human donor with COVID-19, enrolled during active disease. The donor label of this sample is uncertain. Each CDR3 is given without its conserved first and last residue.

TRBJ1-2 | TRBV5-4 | ASSLPNRGYGYT
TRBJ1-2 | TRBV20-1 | SASVGGSSGYT
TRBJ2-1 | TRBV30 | AWSVRLAGDEQF
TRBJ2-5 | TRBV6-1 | ASSEARQGWETQY
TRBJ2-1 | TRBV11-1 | ASSRETGTSVNEQF
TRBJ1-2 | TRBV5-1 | ASSLGGQRIYGYT
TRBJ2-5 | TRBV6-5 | ASSQGILETQY
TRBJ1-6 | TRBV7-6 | ASSLMTQGAWNSPLH
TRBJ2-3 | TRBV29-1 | SVNRDYTTDTDTQY
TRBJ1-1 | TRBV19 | ASSPLSGGTTEAF
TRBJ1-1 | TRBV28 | ASSLSRAEAF
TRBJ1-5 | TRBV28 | AGKRQDGLNQPQH
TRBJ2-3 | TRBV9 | ASSVGWREGTDTQY
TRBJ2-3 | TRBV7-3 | ASSPRLAGGSDTQY
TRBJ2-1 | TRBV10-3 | AISVDLRYEQF
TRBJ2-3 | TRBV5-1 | ASSLAPSGTDTQY
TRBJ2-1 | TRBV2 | ASSALAGKSGNEQF
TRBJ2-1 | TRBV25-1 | ASSVLGGGSYNEQF
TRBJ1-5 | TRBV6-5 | ASGLGGSQPQH
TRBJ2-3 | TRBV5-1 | ASSPGDGTDTQY
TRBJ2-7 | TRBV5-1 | ASSPMGQGVYEQY
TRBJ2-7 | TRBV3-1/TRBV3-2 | ASSQTGGADEQY
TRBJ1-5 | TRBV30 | AWSNNGQPQH
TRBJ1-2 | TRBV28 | ASSSHRGSDGYT
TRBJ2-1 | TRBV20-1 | SASYSRDSQF
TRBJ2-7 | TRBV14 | ASSQEERGAYEQY
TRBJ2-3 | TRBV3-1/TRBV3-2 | ASSPGLALGTDTQY
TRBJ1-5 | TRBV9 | ASSVGGQRNQPQH
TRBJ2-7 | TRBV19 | ASSISQRTAEQY
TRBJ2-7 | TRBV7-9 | ASSFNRDYEQY
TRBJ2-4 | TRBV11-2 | ASSSVGGRGDIQY
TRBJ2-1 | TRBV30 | AWRRVVNEQF
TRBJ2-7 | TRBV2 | ASARVPYEQY
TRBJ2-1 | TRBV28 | ASTPFPGLAGGISYNEQF
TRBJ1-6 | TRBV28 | GRPNRSSYNSPLH
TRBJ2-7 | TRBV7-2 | ASSPAGGPYEQY
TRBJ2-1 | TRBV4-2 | ASSQDRLAGEQF
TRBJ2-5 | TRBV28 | ASSPGTQYQETQY
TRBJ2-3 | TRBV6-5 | ASQGFDTDTQY
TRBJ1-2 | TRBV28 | ASRREYGYT
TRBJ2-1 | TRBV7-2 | ASSLDLGDNEQF